Each of the 28 T cell receptor beta chains below was sequenced from the same sample in a study of blood T cell repertoires in COVID-19. Libraries were prepared by immunoSEQ multiplex PCR; TCRdb keeps only in-frame clonotypes and omits some of them. The data hold about 250,000 clones, with about 91% observed a single time. The material sequenced was peripheral blood. These receptors came from a young woman with COVID-19, enrolled during active disease.

This chain joins TRBV10-1 and TRBJ1-5; D gene uncertain. This CDR3 region has 10 residues. Germline V lookup: CDR1 WNHNN, CDR2 SYGVQD (reference sequence). V was shortened by 6 bases and J by 9 bases, with 6 bases between the two germline ends. The CDR3 coding sequence is TGCGCCAGCAGCCTTCGGCCCCAGCATTTT. Translated: CASSLRPQHF.

With respect to this clone: At one boundary the junction diverges from the germline segment, which might be a read error. This chain uses TRBV6-6 with TRBJ2-3; 10 bases are a match to TRBD2. CDR1 and CDR2 (germline): MNHNY, SVGAGI (reference sequence). The CDR3 has 13 amino acids. This CDR3 reads CASTSGGAKWLRF. In DNA form, the CDR3 reads TGTGCCAGCACCAGCGGGGGGGCCAAGTGGCTGAGATTT.

The chain links TRBV11-3 to TRBJ1-1, with D unclear. This CDR3 is built from 15 residues. Trimming pared 8 bases from V and 3 bases from J, leaving 19 bases between. Germline V gives CDR1 SGHNT, CDR2 YENEEA. This CDR3 reads CASGVLADYYTEAFF. CDR3 DNA sequence: TGTGCCAGCGGGGTACTAGCAGACTACTACACTGAAGCTTTCTTT.

This chain connects TRBV18 to TRBJ1-1; maybe TRBD1 (6 bases). The CDR3 runs 13 residues. Trimming stripped 8 bases from V and 1 base from J, with 11 bases between. CDR1 and CDR2 (germline): KGHSH, LQKENI. CDR3 protein: CASQQGGNTEAFF. The CDR3 nucleotides read TGTGCCAGCCAACAGGGTGGGAACACTGAAGCTTTCTTT.

The gene calls are TRBV5-1 and TRBJ2-3, with 7 bases that match TRBD1. Looked up from germline, CDR1 is SGHRS and CDR2 is YFSETQ. This CDR3 spans 16 amino acids. V lost 0 bases and J lost 3; bases outside the gene matches: 7. CDR3 in amino acids: CASSLDGQVKTDTQYF. The CDR3 nucleotides read TGCGCCAGCAGCTTGGACGGACAGGTGAAGACAGATACGCAGTATTTT.

The chain couples TRBV7-2 to TRBJ2-3; D is possibly TRBD1 (6 bases). Per germline, CDR1 SGHTA and CDR2 FQGNSA. CDR3 length: 17 residues. V was pared by 5 bases and J by 4 bases, with 22 bases between. Here the CDR3 reads CASSRRGQHLPSDTQYF. CDR3 nucleotides: TGTGCCAGCAGCCGGAGAGGACAGCACCTACCCTCAGATACGCAGTATTTT.

The rearrangement joins TRBV6-5 to TRBJ1-1; tentative D call: TRBD1 (5 bases). This CDR3 contains 16 residues. Per germline, CDR1 MNHEY and CDR2 SVGAGI. Trimming left V 0 bases short and J 0 bases short, with 11 bases between. For the CDR3, the DNA is TGTGCCAGCAGTTACTCCTTTCGGGGGTTGAACACTGAAGCTTTCTTT. Translating gives CASSYSFRGLNTEAFF.

This clone was recorded once. The chain links TRBV9 to TRBJ2-1; D might be TRBD1 (7 bases). V was clipped by 6 bases and J by 0 bases, with 13 bases between them. Germline CDR1 reads SGDLS; CDR2 reads YYNGEE. The CDR3 totals 15 residues. CDR3 loop: CASNTGDSSYNEQFF. The CDR3 bases are TGTGCCAGCAACACGGGGGACAGCTCCTACAATGAGCAGTTCTTC. Combining the CDR3 with reference TRBV9 and TRBJ2-1 gives the whole variable domain DSGVTQTPKHLITATGQRVTLRCSPRSGDLSVYWYQQSLDQGLQFLIQYYNGEERAKGNILERFSAQQFPDLHSELNLSSLELGDSALYFCASNTGDSSYNEQFFGPGTRLTVL.

The J gene is TRBJ2-1, the V gene TRBV27; possible D gene TRBD1, 5 bases. In germline, CDR1 is MNHEY, CDR2 SMNVEV (reference sequence). V shed 1 base and J shed 2 bases, with 15 bases lying between them. CDR3 size: 17 residues. CDR3: CASSLLWGKGPYNEQFF. CDR3 sequence (DNA): TGTGCCAGCAGTTTATTGTGGGGAAAGGGGCCCTACAATGAGCAGTTCTTC.

This sequence joins TRBV12-5 and TRBJ2-3; 9 positions agree with TRBD2. Germline trimming cut 1 base from V and 5 bases from J; bases unmatched to any gene: 7. Germline V gives CDR1 LGHNT, CDR2 FRNRAP. CDR3 size: 16 residues. The CDR3 sequence: CASGLELAGSKDTQYF. CDR3 bases: TGTGCTAGTGGTTTGGAGCTAGCGGGATCCAAAGATACGCAGTATTTT. The full variable domain, completed using reference TRBV12-5 and TRBJ2-3, is DARVTQTPRHKVTEMGQEVTMRCQPILGHNTVFWYRQTMMQGLELLAYFRNRAPLDDSGMPKDRFSAEMPDATLATLKIQPSEPRDSAVYFCASGLELAGSKDTQYFGPGTRLTVL.

The rearrangement uses TRBV28 and TRBJ2-7; the match to TRBD2 covers 8 bases. The germline V gene has CDR1 MDHEN and CDR2 SYDVKM. The CDR3 is made up of 15 amino acids. The ends lost 6 bases at V and 3 bases at J; junction bases unmatched: 10. The CDR3 region has the DNA TGTGCCAGCAGACCCCGGGGTAGCGGGGACTACGAGCAGTACTTC. This sequence encodes CASRPRGSGDYEQYF.

This clone was recorded once. This chain links TRBV2 with TRBJ1-1; a weak D match, TRBD1 (6 bases). Germline V lookup: CDR1 SNHLY, CDR2 FYNNEI. The V and J ends lost 2 bases and 0 bases respectively, with 16 bases between them. CDR3 length equals 17 residues. Here the CDR3 reads CASSESTGTPLNTEAFF. CDR3 sequence (DNA): TGTGCCAGCAGTGAAAGTACAGGGACCCCTTTGAACACTGAAGCTTTCTTT.

The chain recombines TRBV7-9 with TRBJ1-2; 7 bases are shared with TRBD1. CDR1 is SEHNR and CDR2 is FQNEAQ in the germline V gene (reference sequence). Trimming cost V 1 base and J 8 bases; bases outside gene matches: 4. CDR3 size: 13 residues. The CDR3 spells CASSLEGARGYTF. The CDR3 region has the DNA TGTGCCAGCAGCTTAGAGGGGGCGCGCGGCTACACCTTC. The whole variable domain, remainder taken from reference TRBV7-9 and TRBJ1-2, is DTGVSQNPRHKITKRGQNVTFRCDPISEHNRLYWYRQTLGQGPEFLTYFQNEAQLEKSRLLSDRFSAERPKGSFSTLEIQRTEQGDSAMYLCASSLEGARGYTFGSGTRLTVV.

The chain employs TRBV19 and TRBJ1-5; no definite D call. Germline CDR1 and CDR2: LNHDA and SQIVND (reference sequence). Trimming took 7 bases from V and 1 from J, leaving 11 bases between them. This CDR3 has 14 residues. The CDR3 sequence is CASMRGQSNQPQHF. CDR3 nucleotides: TGTGCCAGTATGAGAGGGCAGAGCAATCAGCCCCAGCATTTT.

V is TRBV2 and J is TRBJ1-1, with 7 bases matching TRBD1. With 8 bases clipped from V and 5 bases from J, the junction kept 11 bases outside the gene matches. The CDR3 runs to 14 residues. Germline lookup yields CDR1 SNHLY and CDR2 FYNNEI. This CDR3 reads CASRTRQGSTEAFF. DNA of the CDR3: TGTGCCAGCCGTACCCGACAGGGCAGTACTGAAGCTTTCTTT.

This chain uses TRBV10-1 with TRBJ2-7; TRBD1 agrees at 9 bases. Germline V gives CDR1 WNHNN, CDR2 SYGVQD (reference sequence). V shed 8 bases, J shed 0 bases, and the junction held 8 bases outside the gene matches. The CDR3 runs 15 residues. In DNA, the CDR3 is TGCGCCAGCCCTACTCCGGGACAGGGCTCCTACGAGCAGTACTTC. Its protein product is CASPTPGQGSYEQYF.

V gene TRBV29-1 combines with J gene TRBJ2-3; D is unclear. This CDR3 contains 14 residues. The V gene lost 3 bases and the J gene lost 6 bases, with 16 bases spanning the gap. Germline V CDR1 and CDR2: SQVTM, ANQGSEA. CDR3 amino acids: CSVDGQFQSDTQYF. The CDR3 region has the DNA TGCAGCGTTGATGGGCAGTTCCAATCGGATACGCAGTATTTT.

The chain has TRBV4-3 and TRBJ2-1; unclear D gene. The length of the CDR3 is 13 residues. Germline V lookup: CDR1 LGHNA, CDR2 YSLEER. Between the trimmed V and J ends, which lost 0 bases and 9 bases, there was a span of 9 bases. The CDR3 here is CASSQDLLVEQFF. The CDR3 DNA sequence: TGCGCCAGCAGCCAAGATTTACTCGTTGAGCAGTTCTTC.

This chain joins TRBV12-3 or TRBV12-4 and TRBJ2-1; D unresolved. Trimming stripped 6 bases from V and 4 bases from J, with 10 bases between. The CDR3 loop spans 13 amino acids. In DNA, the CDR3 is TGTGCCAGCAGCGCCTCGGGTTACAATGAGCAGTTCTTC. It encodes CASSASGYNEQFF.

The rearrangement joins TRBV23-1 to TRBJ1-5, with 7 bases matching TRBD1. TRBV23-1 is designated an ORF whose function remains uncertain. This CDR3 has 14 amino acids. Unmatched junction bases numbered 3, after V lost 3 bases and J lost 4 bases. CDR3 sequence: CASSQQTGNQPQHF. The CDR3 bases are TGCGCCAGCAGTCAGCAGACAGGGAATCAGCCCCAGCATTTT.

The V and J genes are TRBV15 and TRBJ2-7; 10 nucleotides align to TRBD1. The CDR3 runs 14 residues. V gave up 5 bases and J gave up 4 bases; unmatched junction bases: 5. Per the germline V gene, CDR1 is LNHNV and CDR2 is YYDKDF (reference sequence). CDR3 nucleotides: TGTGCCACCAGCTTACGGACAGGGGGTTACGAGCAGTACTTC. It is translated as CATSLRTGGYEQYF.

This clone was observed a single time. The CDR3 DNA reads TGTGCCAGCAGCCGCCCGCAGGGCGAGCAGTACGTC. As protein: CASSRPQGEQYV. This chain connects TRBV6-2 or TRBV6-3 to TRBJ2-7, with D perhaps matching TRBD1 (5 bases). V was clipped by 6 bases and J by 6 bases, with 12 bases between them. The CDR3 contains 12 residues. CDR1 is MNHEY and CDR2 is SVGEGT in the germline V gene.

The chain is built from TRBV2 and TRBJ1-5; 8 bases map to TRBD1. CDR1 SNHLY and CDR2 FYNNEI come from the germline V gene. V was pared by 6 bases and J by 1 base, with 2 bases of the junction left unmatched. CDR3 length equals 14 residues. CDR3 amino acids: CASSQGASNQPQHF. The CDR3 bases are TGTGCCAGCAGCCAGGGGGCCAGCAATCAGCCCCAGCATTTT.

The V gene is TRBV19, the J gene TRBJ1-5; D unclear. Germline V lookup: CDR1 LNHDA, CDR2 SQIVND (reference sequence). V was trimmed by 4 bases and J by 3 bases, leaving 7 bases between them. The CDR3 spans 13 residues. CDR3 protein: CASSRQSNQPQHF. The CDR3 nucleotides are TGTGCCAGTAGTAGGCAGTCCAATCAGCCCCAGCATTTT.

This chain joins TRBV25-1 and TRBJ1-4, with D maybe TRBD1 (5 bases). The CDR3 runs 15 residues. CDR1 MGHDK and CDR2 SYGVNS come from the germline V gene. The V end was cut by 5 bases, the J end by 5 bases, with 15 bases between. CDR3 residues: CASSQAGGTNEKLFF. The CDR3 DNA follows: TGTGCCAGCAGTCAAGCGGGGGGGACCAATGAAAAACTGTTTTTT. Looking up the rest from reference TRBV25-1 and TRBJ1-4 gives the full variable domain: EADIYQTPRYLVIGTGKKITLECSQTMGHDKMYWYQQDPGMELHLIHYSYGVNSTEKGDLSSESTVSRIRTEHFPLTLESARPSHTSQYLCASSQAGGTNEKLFFGSGTQLSVL.

This clone was counted only a few times. The chain has TRBV7-9 and TRBJ1-3, with D unresolved. Germline-derived CDR1 and CDR2 are SEHNR and FQNEAQ (reference sequence). The ends were cut back, 5 bases at V and 0 bases at J, with 20 bases in the middle. This CDR3 is 18 amino acids long. The CDR3 DNA is TGTGCCAGCAGCCCCGCTTTTGGGAGGGAAGACTCTGGAAACACCATATATTTT. It is translated as CASSPAFGREDSGNTIYF.

The chain recombines TRBV7-2 with TRBJ2-3; 13 bases align to TRBD2. This CDR3 contains 17 residues. The ends lost 1 base at V and 8 bases at J; junction bases unmatched: 9. Germline V gene data show CDR1 as SGHTA and CDR2 as FQGNSA. The CDR3: CASSLELAGGLTGTQYF. The CDR3 DNA follows: TGTGCCAGCAGCTTAGAACTAGCGGGGGGGCTAACGGGTACGCAGTATTTT.

This clone was recorded once. The chain uses TRBV18 and TRBJ2-5, with 11 bases matching TRBD1. The ends lost 6 bases at V and 4 bases at J; junction bases unmatched: 1. Germline V lookup: CDR1 KGHSH, CDR2 LQKENI. The CDR3 totals 13 residues. The DNA of the CDR3 is TGTGCCAGCTCCGGGACAGGGGGAGAGACCCAGTACTTC. Its translation is CASSGTGGETQYF.